Presented here are 18 T cell receptor beta chains from one specimen sequenced in a study of blood T cell repertoires in COVID-19. Generated by immunoSEQ multiplex PCR, the TCRdb table keeps only in-frame clones and is missing some. Altogether 200,000 or so clones are present, about 80% being singletons, with the ten largest covering around 1.8%. Sequenced sample: PBMCs or T cells enriched from blood (not recorded which). These receptors were taken from a man between 60 and 75 years old who had recovered from COVID-19.

The J gene is TRBJ2-5, the V gene TRBV29-1; 9 nucleotides match TRBD1. J was trimmed by 2 bases and V by 7 bases; bases with no gene match: 8. Per germline, CDR1 SQVTM and CDR2 ANQGSEA. The CDR3 covers 14 residues. The CDR3 reads CSARWGQGQETQYF. The CDR3 region has the DNA TGCAGCGCCCGTTGGGGACAGGGACAAGAGACCCAGTACTTC.

The chain combines TRBV19 with TRBJ2-3; a possible D gene is TRBD1 (6 bases). CDR1 is LNHDA and CDR2 is SQIVND in the germline V gene (reference sequence). V lost 1 base, J lost 5 bases, and 13 bases lay in between. The CDR3 has 15 amino acids. CDR3 region: CASSIVGRGGDTQYF. The CDR3 region has the DNA TGTGCCAGTAGTATAGTCGGCAGGGGCGGAGATACGCAGTATTTT.

This rearrangement joins TRBV4-2 to TRBJ1-1; tentatively, D is TRBD1 (6 bases). Trimming stripped 0 bases from V and 1 base from J, with 18 bases between. CDR3 length: 18 residues. Germline assignment: CDR1 LGHNA and CDR2 YNFKEQ. CDR3 coding DNA: TGTGCCAGCAGCCAAGATAGCAGGGGAGGGTGGGGGAACACTGAAGCTTTCTTT. It yields the protein CASSQDSRGGWGNTEAFF.

The V call is TRBV12-3 or TRBV12-4, the J call TRBJ2-1; 8 bases match TRBD1. The CDR3 contains 12 residues. V dropped 6 bases and J dropped 11; count of bases not matched to a gene: 6. As DNA, the CDR3 is TGTGCCAGCAGAAAGGACAGGGTCCAGCAGTTCTTC. As protein: CASRKDRVQQFF.

This chain uses TRBV5-1 with TRBJ2-1; 12 nucleotides line up with TRBD1. Germline values: CDR1 SGHRS, CDR2 YFSETQ. V was pared by 5 bases and J by 8 bases, with 14 bases of the junction left unmatched. The CDR3 extends over 17 amino acids. The CDR3: CASSTSRGTGGLYEQFF. CDR3 in DNA: TGCGCCAGCAGTACCTCCCGGGGGACAGGGGGCTTATATGAGCAGTTCTTC. Supplemented by reference TRBV5-1 and TRBJ2-1, the full variable domain reads KAGVTQTPRYLIKTRGQQVTLSCSPISGHRSVSWYQQTPGQGLQFLFEYFSETQRNKGNFPGRFSGRQFSNSRSEMNVSTLELGDSALYLCASSTSRGTGGLYEQFFGPGTRLTVL.

The chain joins TRBV7-9 to TRBJ2-7, with D unclear. This CDR3 is 13 amino acids long. With 1 base removed from V and 4 bases from J, the gap between germline ends came to 8 bases. Germline assignment: CDR1 SEHNR and CDR2 FQNEAQ (reference sequence). The CDR3 DNA reads TGTGCCAGCAGCTTAGTGTCAGGTTACGAGCAGTACTTC. The encoded protein is CASSLVSGYEQYF.

This chain joins TRBV24-1 and TRBJ2-2; TRBD1 is a possible D gene (5 bases). V was cut by 3 bases and J by 4 bases, with 17 bases left in between. This CDR3 comprises 17 residues. Germline values: CDR1 KGHDR, CDR2 SFDVKD. CDR3 nucleotides: TGTGCCACCAGTGATACCGGATCCAGGGTACGCACCGGGGAGCTGTTTTTT. Protein product: CATSDTGSRVRTGELFF.

This rearrangement joins TRBV7-9 to TRBJ1-2; 7 bases line up with TRBD1. Trimming cost V 1 base and J 7 bases; bases outside gene matches: 6. Germline loops: CDR1 SEHNR, CDR2 FQNEAQ (reference sequence). This CDR3 region has 14 residues. The CDR3 nucleotides read TGTGCCAGCAGCTTAGGGGGACAGCTGGGTGGCTACACCTTC. It translates to CASSLGGQLGGYTF.

V is TRBV19 and J is TRBJ1-1; a weak D match, TRBD1 (6 bases). This CDR3 has 13 amino acids. V lost 7 bases, J lost 3 bases, and 12 bases lay in between. CDR1 and CDR2 from the germline V gene are LNHDA and SQIVND (reference sequence). CDR3 bases: TGTGCCAGTAAACGGACAGTGGACACTGAAGCTTTCTTT. It codes for CASKRTVDTEAFF.

V gene TRBV15 combines with J gene TRBJ2-5, with 8 bases matching TRBD2. Germline V lookup: CDR1 LNHNV, CDR2 YYDKDF (reference sequence). This CDR3 region has 13 residues. The V and J ends lost 5 bases and 5 bases, in that order; junction bases with no gene match: 4. For the CDR3, the DNA is TGTGCCACCAGCCGGGGGGGGTGGGAGACCCAGTACTTC. It translates to CATSRGGWETQYF. Drawing the rest from reference TRBV15 and TRBJ2-5, the complete variable domain is DAMVIQNPRYQVTQFGKPVTLSCSQTLNHNVMYWYQQKSSQAPKLLFHYYDKDFNNEADTPDNFQSRRPNTSFCFLDIRSPGLGDTAMYLCATSRGGWETQYFGPGTRLLVL.

V is TRBV7-2 and J is TRBJ2-7; tentative D call: TRBD2 (6 bases). This CDR3 is 14 amino acids long. V was shortened by 1 base and J by 3 bases, with 10 bases between the two germline ends. Germline V CDR1 and CDR2: SGHTA, FQGNSA. The CDR3 spells CASSLVIGGYEQYF. The DNA for the CDR3 is TGTGCCAGCAGCTTAGTTATCGGGGGCTACGAGCAGTACTTC. The full variable domain, its missing parts supplied by reference TRBV7-2 and TRBJ2-7, is GAGVSQSPSNKVTEKGKDVELRCDPISGHTALYWYRQSLGQGLEFLIYFQGNSAPDKSGLPSDRFSAERTGGSVSTLTIQRTQQEDSAVYLCASSLVIGGYEQYFGPGTRLTVT.

The rearrangement joins TRBV5-1 to TRBJ1-2; D is possibly TRBD1 (6 bases). The germline V gene encodes CDR1 SGHRS and CDR2 YFSETQ. The CDR3 sequence is 15 residues long. Trimming removed 3 bases at V and 5 bases at J, with 17 bases between. The DNA for the CDR3 is TGCGCCAGCAGCTCGGGACAACCGAACATTTATGGCTACACCTTC. Encoded protein: CASSSGQPNIYGYTF.

The J gene is TRBJ1-6, the V gene TRBV7-2; D not resolved. The CDR3 spans 15 residues. CDR1 is SGHTA and CDR2 is FQGNSA in the germline V gene. V lost 2 bases and J lost 7, with 12 bases in between. As DNA, the CDR3 is TGTGCCAGCAGCTTATTGGGCGGGCTGAATTCACCCCTCCACTTT. It specifies CASSLLGGLNSPLHF.

This clone has a single count. V gene TRBV6-2 or TRBV6-3 combines with J gene TRBJ1-5; D unresolved. CDR3 size: 11 residues. V lost 2 bases and J 12 bases, leaving 8 bases between the germline ends. Per the germline V gene, CDR1 is MNHEY and CDR2 is SVGEGT. In DNA form, the CDR3 reads TGTGCCAGCAGTTACCCGGAGAGCCAGCATTTT. This sequence encodes CASSYPESQHF.

This chain joins TRBV9 and TRBJ1-2; D possibly corresponds to TRBD1 (5 bases). The CDR3 is 15 residues long. Trimming cost V 4 bases and J 4 bases, with 17 bases left between them. Germline values: CDR1 SGDLS, CDR2 YYNGEE. The CDR3, as DNA: TGTGCCAGCAGCCCGGCGGGACGGTTTAGCTATGGCTACACCTTC. Amino acid sequence: CASSPAGRFSYGYTF.

Points on this clone: Other DNA sequences of this sample code for an identical CDR3. The CDR3 spells CASSLSNQPQHF. The CDR3 DNA reads as TGTGCCAGCAGCCTCTCTAATCAGCCCCAGCATTTT. The J gene is TRBJ1-5, the V gene TRBV5-6; D is ambiguous. Trimming took 4 bases from V and 4 from J, leaving 6 bases between them. The CDR3 has 12 amino acids. Per germline, CDR1 SGHDT and CDR2 YYEEEE.

The CDR3 coding sequence is TGTGCCAGCAGTTACTCGACACAGCCCAATGAAAAACTGTTTTTT. Its translation is CASSYSTQPNEKLFF. The chain uses TRBV6-6 and TRBJ1-4; D gene ambiguous. Germline values: CDR1 MNHNY, CDR2 SVGAGI (reference sequence). The V and J ends lost 0 bases and 5 bases respectively, with 10 bases between them. The CDR3 consists of 15 residues.

This clone showed up just a few times. The chain couples TRBV3-1 (or the pseudogene TRBV3-2) to TRBJ1-1; D is unresolved. V was trimmed by 0 bases and J by 5 bases, leaving 7 bases between them. The CDR3 sequence is 13 residues long. Germline-derived CDR1 and CDR2 are LGHDT and YNNKEL (reference sequence). The CDR3 reads CASSQEVATEAFF. CDR3 DNA sequence: TGTGCCAGCAGCCAAGAAGTAGCTACTGAAGCTTTCTTT.